The 10 T cell receptor beta chains below all came from one sample that was sequenced in a study of T cells in Graves' hyperthyroidism and ophthalmopathy. Amplification of TCR beta CDR3 regions used RNA as the template. The HTBI primer set drove a first-round RT-PCR of the TCR CDR3. TCRdb analysed the multiplex PCR reads with MiXCR anew, one entry per CDR3 protein. The sample consists of hundreds of thousands of distinct CDR3 sequences, 11% to 15% of them appearing once. Sequencing input: blood. All receptors derive from a middle-aged man with Graves' ophthalmopathy.

This clonotype has just a few counts. The rearrangement uses TRBV29-1 and TRBJ1-3; D unresolved. Trimming cost V 2 bases and J 1 base, with 6 bases left between them. Per germline, CDR1 SQVTM and CDR2 ANQGSEA. The CDR3 runs 13 residues. Written as DNA, the CDR3 is TGCAGCGTTGAACTGGGGTCTGGAAACACCATATATTTT. Its translation: CSVELGSGNTIYF.

Ten or more counts support this clonotype. This chain uses TRBV28 with TRBJ2-1, with no clear D. Germline CDR1 is MDHEN and CDR2 is SYDVKM. V was clipped by 1 base and J by 8 bases, with 3 bases between them. The CDR3 is 11 residues long. As DNA, the CDR3 is TGTGCCAGCAGTTTATTCCATGAGCAGTTCTTC. Protein product: CASSLFHEQFF.

This clonotype has ten or more counts. This sequence joins TRBV20-1 and TRBJ2-3; no clear D gene. The CDR3 extends over 14 amino acids. V lost 1 base, J lost 2 bases, and 10 bases lay in between. Per the germline V gene, CDR1 is DFQATT and CDR2 is SNEGSKA (reference sequence). The CDR3 DNA reads TGCAGTGCTAGAGGGACCGTACCCACAGATACGCAGTATTTT. Its translation: CSARGTVPTDTQYF.

Turning to this clonotype: One base away lies a much larger clone, so this may be a sequencing read error. The chain is built from TRBV11-3 and TRBJ2-7; 7 bases map to TRBD1. The end of the DNA is better explained by TRBJ2-1, so the J call may be wrong. This CDR3 is built from 13 residues. Germline V lookup: CDR1 SGHNT, CDR2 YENEEA. CDR3 nucleotide sequence: TGTGCCAGCAGCAAGGGACAGTTTTACGAGCAGTTCTTC. It specifies CASSKGQFYEQFF.

This rearrangement joins TRBV20-1 to TRBJ2-3; perhaps TRBD2 as D (6 bases). The CDR3 spans 13 residues. V was cut by 3 bases and J by 4 bases, with 11 bases left in between. Germline CDR1 is DFQATT and CDR2 is SNEGSKA (reference sequence). In nucleotides, the CDR3 is TGCAGTGCTAGTTGGCCGGGGGCAGATACGCAGTATTTT. Protein sequence: CSASWPGADTQYF.

The V call is TRBV25-1, the J call TRBJ1-2, with 10 bases identical to TRBD1. Per germline, CDR1 MGHDK and CDR2 SYGVNS. V dropped 2 bases and J dropped 7; count of bases not matched to a gene: 4. CDR3 length equals 14 residues. CDR3 sequence (DNA): TGTGCCAGCAGTGAAGGACAGGGGGTTAGTGGCTACACCTTC. Its protein product is CASSEGQGVSGYTF.

The chain joins TRBV20-1 to TRBJ2-7; either TRBD1 or TRBD2 may fit D (5 bases each). Per germline, CDR1 DFQATT and CDR2 SNEGSKA (reference sequence). Trimming took off 3 bases at V and 1 base at J, with 10 bases between the two ends. The CDR3 loop spans 13 amino acids. CDR3 residues: CSASPGASYEQYF. The CDR3 region has the DNA TGCAGTGCTAGTCCCGGGGCGTCCTACGAGCAGTACTTC.

About this clonotype itself: An end of the junction differs from the germline gene, which may be a read error. The chain employs TRBV7-8 and TRBJ2-1, with unresolved D. CDR1 and CDR2 (germline): SGHVS, FQNEAQ. This CDR3 has 16 amino acids. The CDR3 sequence: CASSQEVPSSYNEQFF. The CDR3 DNA reads TGCGCCAGCAGCCAAGAGGTCCCGAGCTCCTACAATGAGCAGTTCTTC. The whole variable domain, remainder taken from reference TRBV7-8 and TRBJ2-1, is GAGVSQSPRYKVAKRGQDVALRCDPISGHVSLFWYQQALGQGPEFLTYFQNEAQLDKSGLPSDRFFAERPEGSVSTLKIQRTQQEDSAVYLCASSQEVPSSYNEQFFGPGTRLTVL.

The chain joins TRBV19 to TRBJ2-7, with 11 bases matching TRBD1. This CDR3 region has 14 residues. Germline CDR1 is LNHDA and CDR2 is SQIVND (reference sequence). V was clipped by 6 bases and J by 9 bases; unmatched bases: 10. The CDR3 sequence: CASSGDRGSGRQYF. The CDR3 region has the DNA TGTGCCAGTAGCGGGGACAGGGGGAGTGGACGGCAGTACTTC. Full variable domain (remainder filled in from reference TRBV19 and TRBJ2-7): DGGITQSPKYLFRKEGQNVTLSCEQNLNHDAMYWYRQDPGQGLRLIYYSQIVNDFQKGDIAEGYSVSREKKESFPLTVTSAQKNPTAFYLCASSGDRGSGRQYFGPGTRLTVT.

Concerning this clonotype itself: A much larger clone lies a single base off, so this may be a read error. V is TRBV12-3 or TRBV12-4 and J is TRBJ2-7; 8 bases are a match to TRBD2. CDR3 size: 14 residues. CDR3 in amino acids: CAGSPSGSEDEQYF. In nucleotides, the CDR3 is TGTGCCGGCAGCCCGAGCGGGAGTGAGGACGAGCAGTACTTC.